Listed below are T cell receptor beta chains from one sample, sequenced in a study of PD-1 blockade in classical Hodgkin lymphoma. Sequencing was performed with immunoSEQ multiplex PCR; in TCRdb, only in-frame clones are kept and a portion is missing. The sample yields about 30,000 clones, 65% to 90% seen once. The sequencing used CD4+ T cells from blood, collected at baseline. Receptors were obtained from a human donor with classical Hodgkin lymphoma. CDR3s include the opening cysteine and the closing phenylalanine or tryptophan. A clone size is listed for some rows: how often the clone was seen (once, few, many), or a class if it is expanded.

>TRBJ2-3|.|14|TRBV6-1
CASTGQGRPDTQYF
>TRBJ2-5|.|16|TRBV4-1
CASSPLELHNQETQYF
>TRBJ2-3|.|14|TRBV2
CASRGTGWADTQYF
>TRBJ2-3|.|14|TRBV6-1
CASSPGTSTDTQYF
>TRBJ2-3|.|14|TRBV6-5
CASSYDRSTDTQYF
>TRBJ2-7|.|16|TRBV5-4
CASSLANRAVRYEQYF
>TRBJ2-1|.|10|TRBV6-1
CASSGGVQFF
>TRBJ1-2|.|13|TRBV27
CASSSGGDYGYTF
>TRBJ2-1|few|15|TRBV11-2
CASSLLSRREYEQFF
>TRBJ1-2|.|14|TRBV19
CASWTEKFNYGYTF
>TRBJ1-2|few|14|TRBV5-1
CASSLDRGSDGYTF
>TRBJ2-1|.|17|TRBV5-1
CASSLVGAGGSYNEQFF
>TRBJ2-7|.|16|TRBV10-3
CAIRHGSTGPSYEQYF
>TRBJ1-1|.|17|TRBV19
CASSANPGRRANTEAFF
>TRBJ2-4|.|19|TRBV5-1
CASSPEQGTLLKAKNIQYF
>TRBJ1-2|.|12|TRBV19
CASREVGGGYTF